The clone carrying this TCR beta chain was seen only once. This table comes from immunoSEQ multiplex PCR, and its TCRdb copy is limited to in-frame clones, with some not included. Of around 30,000 clones in the sample, 86% were seen once. This specimen comes from a study of sequential checkpoint blockade in melanoma. Treatment: randomized to nivolumab then ipilimumab (arm A) or the reverse (arm B). The TCR comes from a human donor with melanoma. The sample in question was CD8+ T cells sorted from blood (inferred from file names), obtained from a patient given nivolumab and ipilimumab in sequence.

CDR3 DNA: TGTGCCAGTTTAATAGAGGGGGAGCTGTTTTTT. Protein: CASLIEGELFF. The rearrangement links TRBV5-4 to TRBJ2-2; D call uncertain. V lost 8 bases and J lost 8, with 10 bases in between. The V gene's germline CDR1 is SGHNT and CDR2 YYREEE (reference sequence). The CDR3 loop spans 11 amino acids.